A single sample gave rise to the 6 T cell receptor beta chains below, sequenced in a study of cytomegalovirus exposure and HLA in healthy donors. Researchers ran the PCR with 60 Vbeta and 13 Jbeta primers. Sequencing was performed with immunoSEQ multiplex PCR; in TCRdb, only in-frame clones are kept and a portion is missing. The repertoire consists of 150,000 to 200,000 clones, with roughly 70% occurring once and the leading ten covering around 3%. Sequencing was performed on PBMCs. These receptors were collected from a woman between 40 and 55 years old in good health and CMV-seropositive.

The chain has TRBV5-1 and TRBJ2-5; TRBD2 matches 11 bases. The trim removed 0 bases at V and 2 bases at J, leaving 0 bases unmatched. Germline-derived CDR1 and CDR2 are SGHRS and YFSETQ. This CDR3 has 15 residues. The CDR3 here is CASSLGTSGQETQYF. DNA for the CDR3: TGCGCCAGCAGCTTGGGGACTAGCGGGCAAGAGACCCAGTACTTC.

This clone was seen once. The rearrangement links TRBV7-3 to TRBJ2-7; TRBD1 might be the D (6 bases). Germline CDR1 reads SGHTA; CDR2 reads FQGTGA. This CDR3 has 15 residues. The V and J ends lost 5 bases and 7 bases respectively, with 21 bases between them. CDR3: CASSPQPGPRGEQYF. CDR3 nucleotides: TGTGCCAGCAGCCCGCAACCGGGCCCCAGGGGAGAGCAGTACTTC.

The chain combines TRBV11-3 with TRBJ2-2, with D perhaps matching TRBD2 (5 bases). In germline, CDR1 is SGHNT, CDR2 YENEEA. V was clipped by 2 bases and J by 1 base, with 5 bases between them. CDR3 length equals 14 residues. The CDR3 reads CASSLSGNTGELFF. The CDR3 DNA follows: TGTGCCAGCAGCTTAAGCGGGAACACCGGGGAGCTGTTTTTT.

As DNA, the CDR3 is TGTGCCAGCAGCTTCCAGGGGGCGGTTAATGAAAAACTGTTTTTT. It specifies CASSFQGAVNEKLFF. The genes are TRBV7-2 and TRBJ1-4; 8 bases fit TRBD1. Germline V gives CDR1 SGHTA, CDR2 FQGNSA. V lost 3 bases and J lost 4; bases outside the gene matches: 4. The CDR3 extends over 15 amino acids.

This chain joins TRBV7-2 and TRBJ2-1; perhaps TRBD2 as D (6 bases). The germline CDR1 and CDR2 sequences are SGHTA and FQGNSA. The CDR3 runs 16 residues. With 3 bases removed from V and 7 bases from J, the gap between germline ends came to 19 bases. CDR3 nucleotides: TGTGCCAGCAGCTTGACTAGACTAGTAAGTAAGAATGAGCAGTTCTTC. Translation: CASSLTRLVSKNEQFF. The whole variable domain, remainder taken from reference TRBV7-2 and TRBJ2-1, is GAGVSQSPSNKVTEKGKDVELRCDPISGHTALYWYRQSLGQGLEFLIYFQGNSAPDKSGLPSDRFSAERTGGSVSTLTIQRTQQEDSAVYLCASSLTRLVSKNEQFFGPGTRLTVL.

V is TRBV21-1 and J is TRBJ2-1; the table's D call TRBD2 went unverified against the DNA. TRBV21-1 is described as a pseudogene. The CDR3 runs to 14 residues. This chain's CDR3 is CAVEAGGLGNEQFF. As DNA, the CDR3 is TGTGCCGTGGAAGCGGGGGGGCTCGGCAATGAGCAGTTCTTC.